This T cell receptor beta chain derives from a study of glioma-infiltrating T cells. The J segment lost 7 bases and the V segment lost 3 bases, leaving 12 bases of the junction unmatched. The germline CDR1 and CDR2 sequences are DFQATT and SNEGSKA (reference sequence). This CDR3 comprises 15 residues. This clonotype was recorded at least ten times. Its antigen is undetermined. Amplification of TCR alpha and beta CDR3 regions from RNA used iRepertoire nested multiplex PCR. TCRdb analysed the multiplex PCR reads with MiXCR anew, one entry per CDR3 protein. Of fewer than 500,000 distinct CDR3 sequences detected, 35% to 45% appear once; the ten largest clones hold about 12%. Whole-study results and caveats: Tissue-blood divergence was below expectation in non-neoplastic patients, above in gliomas.

Sequenced material: glioma tissue, nonneoplastic brain tissue, or PBMCs (not recorded which). This clonotype originated in a human donor with low-grade glioma or glioblastoma, undergoing nonglioma brain surgery, or in good health (not recorded which). This rearrangement joins TRBV20-1 to TRBJ2-3; 8 bases align to TRBD2. CDR3 bases: TGCAGTGCTAGTCGGGCGGGAGGAGATAAGTATACGCAGTATTTT. It encodes CSASRAGGDKYTQYF.